Reported below is one T cell receptor (beta chain). This sample stems from a study of Graves' ophthalmopathy and Graves' hyperthyroidism. The study amplified TCR beta CDR3 regions using RNA transcripts. The authors performed first-round RT-PCR with HTBI primers and then a second-round multiplex PCR. TCRdb re-called the multiplex PCR reads with MiXCR, one entry per CDR3 protein. Among some 350,000 distinct CDR3 sequences listed, roughly 15% were seen once. Sequenced material: peripheral blood. This receptor was obtained from an adult woman with stable Graves' hyperthyroidism.

For the CDR3, the DNA is TGCAGTGCTCCGGGACAGGGCGTCAAAAACATTCAGTACTTC. This sequence encodes CSAPGQGVKNIQYF. V and J are TRBV20-1 and TRBJ2-4; 9 bases align to TRBD1. CDR3 length: 14 amino acids. The junction had 5 bases not matched to a gene; V was cut back by 5 bases and J by 3 bases. The germline V gene encodes CDR1 DFQATT and CDR2 SNEGSKA (reference sequence).